These T cell receptor beta chains were read from a single sample in a study of T cell changes during pregnancy in multiple sclerosis. Here immunoSEQ multiplex PCR was the method, and the copy in TCRdb shows in-frame clones only, minus some. The sample holds 30,000 to 45,000 clones, about 91% seen once. The sequencing used CD8+ T cells from peripheral blood mononuclear cells, collected before pregnancy. Receptor source: a female donor with multiple sclerosis, enrolled in a pregnancy study. The conserved cysteine and the conserved F or W are not part of the CDR3 here.

CDR3aa	v_gene	j_gene
ASSTGTSINEQF	TRBV5-4	TRBJ2-1
ASSPLAGGVNEQF	TRBV7-8	TRBJ2-1
ASSFRGINTEAF	TRBV7-8	TRBJ1-1
ASSLNSYNQPQH	TRBV11-2	TRBJ1-5
ASSVGLAGNLDTQY	TRBV9	TRBJ2-3
ASIGQGLNEQF	TRBV5-5	TRBJ2-1
ASRSLPTGTSYEQY	TRBV2	TRBJ2-7
ASYATGPYEQY	TRBV18	TRBJ2-7
ASSLIGSGNEQY	TRBV7-2	TRBJ2-7
ASSLEGPSGSPETQY	TRBV7-8	TRBJ2-5
ASRDRVDDEAF	TRBV28	TRBJ1-1
SAIWGLAGVPDTQY	TRBV29-1	TRBJ2-3
ASSVAGGPGSGANVLT	TRBV9	TRBJ2-6
ASSLNRQETQY	TRBV28	TRBJ2-5
ASSTRTNMNTEAF	TRBV5-6	TRBJ1-1
ASSLNRGPNEKLF	TRBV28	TRBJ1-4
ASSFSGGGPYEQY	TRBV5-5	TRBJ2-7
ATSRTQGTMQPQH	TRBV15	TRBJ1-5
ASSLAARLHKAF	TRBV7-8	TRBJ1-1
ASSPLVKGQGSYGYT	TRBV28	TRBJ1-2
ASSSPTGEVGANVLT	TRBV5-4	TRBJ2-6
ASSLVLEVSSYEQY	TRBV5-8	TRBJ2-7
ASSPEDSLAPYEQY	TRBV23-1	TRBJ2-7
SVEGGQLDNEQF	TRBV29-1	TRBJ2-1
ASSSPRAGVGYEQY	TRBV7-2	TRBJ2-7
ASMEGRALKNTEAF	TRBV7-9	TRBJ1-1
ASSPGTPSYEQY	TRBV6-7	TRBJ2-7
ATSTLLGSGANVLT	TRBV15	TRBJ2-6
ASKDGTSGRHNEQF	TRBV6-4	TRBJ2-1
ASSWASGRSSSYEQY	TRBV28	TRBJ2-7
ASSIMSGNSNEQF	TRBV19	TRBJ2-1
ASRRGVTEAF	TRBV6-5	TRBJ1-1
ASSLGGTAGELF	TRBV28	TRBJ2-2
ASSFGSTGELF	TRBV5-4	TRBJ2-2
ASSLEPGALNTEAF	TRBV27	TRBJ1-1
ASSQETRINTEAF	TRBV4-1	TRBJ1-1
ASSFLGGTGMYEQY	TRBV27	TRBJ2-7
ASSPGDVSNEKLF	TRBV2	TRBJ1-4
ASSFNTGAYSNQPQH	TRBV28	TRBJ1-5
ASSFSRSSYNEQF	TRBV5-6	TRBJ2-1
ASSIRGRSKYTQY	TRBV7-8	TRBJ2-3
ASSLEASNQPQH	TRBV11-2	TRBJ1-5
ASSLARDPDTEAF	TRBV5-6	TRBJ1-1
ASSFWDSSSSTDTQY	TRBV28	TRBJ2-3
ASTMDSC	TRBV28	TRBJ1-2
ATSRRVSEQF	TRBV15	TRBJ2-1
ASSPGTAATNEKLF	TRBV28	TRBJ1-4
ASSLSPVTGELF	TRBV27	TRBJ2-2
ASATGQGVEKLF	TRBV28	TRBJ1-4
ASSPGQGGVWTEAF	TRBV11-2	TRBJ1-1
ASTPGQGGEQY	TRBV4-1	TRBJ2-7
ASSAFRGTGELF	TRBV9	TRBJ2-2
ASSHPEGQGANEQY	TRBV4-2	TRBJ2-7
ASSLGSGSRSISNYGYT	TRBV28	TRBJ1-2
SVRVNTEAF	TRBV29-1	TRBJ1-1
ASSEIGDEQF	TRBV6-1	TRBJ2-1
ASSISVGAGELF	TRBV19	TRBJ2-2
ASRLAGGGTDTQY	TRBV5-4	TRBJ2-3
ASRRQAVEY	TRBV6-1	TRBJ2-4